This T cell receptor (beta chain) was documented in a study of T-cell reconstitution after alpha-beta-depleted transplantation in children. Unique molecular identifiers were built into the TCRbeta library. TCRdb re-derived calls from the PCR reads in MiXCR, one entry per CDR3 protein. The sample lists around 370,000 distinct CDR3 sequences; roughly 16% were seen once. Deletions cut 3 bases from V and 4 bases from J, with 10 bases between. This CDR3 region has 13 residues. CDR1 is MNHEY and CDR2 is SMNVEV in the germline V gene (reference sequence). In its sample, this clonotype was seen a few times. Its antigen is undetermined. Study results and caveats: The origin of alpha-beta T cells about two months after transplant was reportedly several hundred expanded graft clones. The authors attributed T-cell counts and diversity one year after transplant mostly to newly produced T cells.

Sequences were derived from PBMCs, mostly from graft donor cells, sampled 360 days after TCRalphabeta/CD19-depleted stem cell transplant. The clonotype was recovered from a male patient under 10 years old who had a stem cell transplant for acute lymphoblastic leukemia, so the T cells may come from the graft donor. The chain couples TRBV27 to TRBJ2-7, with D perhaps TRBD1 (6 bases). The CDR3: CASSFSQGYEQYF. Here the CDR3 DNA reads TGTGCCAGCAGTTTTTCACAGGGTTACGAGCAGTACTTC.